This TCR beta chain was sequenced for a study of blood T cell repertoires in COVID-19. This CDR3 is 16 amino acids long. Germline assignment: CDR1 MNHEY and CDR2 SMNVEV (reference sequence). Trimming at V came to 3 bases and at J to 6 bases, leaving 11 bases not matched to a gene. The sample holds one count of this clone. Profiled with immunoSEQ multiplex PCR; TCRdb holds only in-frame clones, not every one. The sample records about 310,000 clones, approximately 91% being singletons. Which cohort a participant joined came from the clinical history participants gave. Recovery meant two consecutive negative NP/OP PCR tests, professional clearance, or resolved symptoms.

This TCR derives from a woman aged 40 to 50 who had recovered from COVID-19. The gene calls are TRBV27 and TRBJ2-7; 10 nucleotides agree with TRBD2. Sequencing was done on a sample of PBMCs or T cells enriched from blood (not recorded which). The CDR3 protein is CASSFQPPGLAFEQYF. CDR3 coding DNA: TGTGCCAGCAGTTTCCAACCCCCGGGACTAGCGTTCGAGCAGTACTTC.